The next 22 T cell receptor beta chains were all read from a single sample in a study of blood T cell repertoires in COVID-19. Method: immunoSEQ multiplex PCR; TCRdb's copy keeps in-frame clones and lacks some. The sample lists 50,000 to 55,000 clones; 80% to 90% were seen once. The sample comprised peripheral blood. Receptors originate from a man between 45 and 60 years old with active COVID-19.

The chain employs TRBV2 and TRBJ2-7; D remains unclear. The CDR3 has 13 residues. The germline V gene encodes CDR1 SNHLY and CDR2 FYNNEI. With 7 bases removed from V and 3 bases from J, the gap between germline ends came to 13 bases. CDR3 sequence reads: CASISKNFYEQYF. The CDR3 nucleotides are TGTGCCAGCATCTCGAAAAACTTCTACGAGCAGTACTTC.

CDR3 DNA: TGTGCCAGCAGCTCTGGGACAGATACTGGAAACACCATATATTTT. This encodes CASSSGTDTGNTIYF. The V and J genes are TRBV7-9 and TRBJ1-3, with 7 bases fitting TRBD1. Germline V lookup: CDR1 SEHNR, CDR2 FQNEAQ (reference sequence). This CDR3 is built from 15 residues. The junction had 5 bases not matched to a gene; V was cut back by 4 bases and J by 2 bases.

The V call is TRBV16, the J call TRBJ2-7; 7 bases line up with TRBD1. Germline V CDR1 and CDR2: KGHSY, FQNENV. This CDR3 contains 14 residues. V dropped 3 bases and J dropped 3; count of bases not matched to a gene: 5. DNA of the CDR3: TGTGCCAGCAGCCAGAGGTGGACAGGCTACGAGCAGTACTTC. As protein: CASSQRWTGYEQYF.

The gene calls are TRBV18 and TRBJ1-3; 7 positions agree with TRBD1. This CDR3 comprises 15 residues. Germline loops: CDR1 KGHSH, CDR2 LQKENI. With V trimmed by 6 bases and J by 0 bases, 5 bases remained unmatched. Written as DNA, the CDR3 is TGTGCCAGCTCTCCTACAGGGGACTCTGGAAACACCATATATTTT. It translates to CASSPTGDSGNTIYF.

This clone rates as medium-sized. The rearrangement joins TRBV5-1 to TRBJ2-1; D is possibly TRBD1 (6 bases). V was trimmed by 0 bases and J by 8 bases, leaving 12 bases between them. Germline CDR1 is SGHRS and CDR2 is YFSETQ. This CDR3 comprises 14 residues. CDR3 nucleotides: TGCGCCAGCAGCTTGGGTCAGGGGAAGGATGAGCAGTTCTTC. As protein: CASSLGQGKDEQFF.

This sequence joins TRBV11-2 and TRBJ1-2; maybe TRBD1 (6 bases). Per the germline V gene, CDR1 is SGHAT and CDR2 is FQNNGV. This CDR3 comprises 16 residues. V lost 3 bases and J 4 bases, leaving 18 bases between the germline ends. The CDR3 loop reads CASSFPRGDTSYGYTF. The CDR3 region has the DNA TGTGCCAGCAGCTTCCCCAGAGGGGACACTTCCTATGGCTACACCTTC. Looking up the rest from reference TRBV11-2 and TRBJ1-2 gives the full variable domain: EAGVAQSPRYKIIEKRQSVAFWCNPISGHATLYWYQQILGQGPKLLIQFQNNGVVDDSQLPKDRFSAERLKGVDSTLKIQPAKLEDSAVYLCASSFPRGDTSYGYTFGSGTRLTVV.

V gene TRBV29-1 combines with J gene TRBJ2-5; D call uncertain. The length of the CDR3 is 12 residues. Germline V gene lookup returns CDR1 SQVTM and CDR2 ANQGSEA. V was clipped by 4 bases and J by 1 base, with 7 bases between them. The chain's CDR3 is CSVGHLQETQYF. The CDR3 DNA reads TGCAGCGTTGGACACCTCCAAGAGACCCAGTACTTC.

The CDR3 nucleotides are TGTGCCAGCAGCTTAGTCGTAGGACAGGGGGTAGTGGAGCCCCAGCATTTT. It specifies CASSLVVGQGVVEPQHF. The chain carries TRBV7-9 and TRBJ1-5; 10 bases match TRBD1. This CDR3 has 17 residues. Per germline, CDR1 SEHNR and CDR2 FQNEAQ (reference sequence). With V trimmed by 1 base and J by 8 bases, 11 bases remained unmatched.

Written as DNA, the CDR3 is TGTGCCAGCAGTTTAGACAGGGGTAACGCTTTCTTT. Its translation: CASSLDRGNAFF. The rearrangement links TRBV12-3 or TRBV12-4 to TRBJ1-1; 7 bases are shared with TRBD1. CDR3 length: 12 amino acids. J was trimmed by 11 bases and V by 1 base; bases with no gene match: 4.

This chain links TRBV19 with TRBJ2-7; 9 nucleotides align to TRBD2. The CDR3 extends over 13 amino acids. Germline-derived CDR1 and CDR2 are LNHDA and SQIVND (reference sequence). As DNA, the CDR3 is TGTTCTTGTAGGCTAGCGGGGACCTACGAGCAGTACTTC. Encoded protein: CSCRLAGTYEQYF. Combining the CDR3 with reference TRBV19 and TRBJ2-7 gives the whole variable domain DGGITQSPKYLFRKEGQNVTLSCEQNLNHDAMYWYRQDPGQGLRLIYYSQIVNDFQKGDIAEGYSVSREKKESFPLTVTSAQKNPTAFYLCSCRLAGTYEQYFGPGTRLTVT.

The J gene is TRBJ2-7, the V gene TRBV5-1, with TRBD2 matching over 11 bases. Unmatched junction bases numbered 9, after V lost 8 bases and J lost 5 bases. This CDR3 contains 14 residues. Per the germline V gene, CDR1 is SGHRS and CDR2 is YFSETQ. CDR3 DNA sequence: TGCGCCAGTACCCCCGGTAGCGGGGGGGACGAGCAGTACTTC. Amino acid sequence: CASTPGSGGDEQYF.

The chain employs TRBV25-1 and TRBJ1-1; D perhaps matches TRBD1 (6 bases). V was pared by 4 bases and J by 1 base, with 10 bases between. The CDR3 sequence is 14 residues long. Germline CDR1 and CDR2: MGHDK and SYGVNS. The CDR3 region has the DNA TGTGCCAGCAGTGCTCCCAGGGGGAACACTGAAGCTTTCTTT. As protein: CASSAPRGNTEAFF.

The chain combines TRBV7-9 with TRBJ2-1, with 9 positions matching TRBD1. Germline CDR1 SEHNR, CDR2 FQNEAQ (reference sequence). This CDR3 has 16 residues. V was clipped by 7 bases and J by 2 bases; unmatched bases: 9. The DNA of the CDR3 is TGTGCCAGCACCCCGAGCACAGGGGGCGCCTACAATGAGCAGTTCTTC. Its protein product is CASTPSTGGAYNEQFF.

The chain couples TRBV3-1 (or the pseudogene TRBV3-2) to TRBJ1-1, with D hard to call. CDR1 is LGHDT, CDR2 YNNKEL, per germline (reference sequence). There are 15 residues in the CDR3. V lost 1 base to trimming and J lost 2 bases, with 11 bases between them. CDR3 in DNA: TGTGCCAGCAGCCAAGGGGCAGCCGACAACACTGAAGCTTTCTTT. Protein sequence: CASSQGAADNTEAFF.

The rearrangement uses TRBV30 and TRBJ1-5; D might be TRBD1 (5 bases). CDR3 length equals 14 residues. The V gene lost 3 bases and the J gene lost 5 bases, with 14 bases spanning the gap. Germline values: CDR1 GTSNPN, CDR2 SVGIG (reference sequence). The CDR3, as DNA: TGTGCCTGGAGCCCACCCCGGGGGGATCAGCCCCAGCATTTT. This translates into CAWSPPRGDQPQHF.

The V and J genes are TRBV2 and TRBJ2-1, with D unclear. Per the germline V gene, CDR1 is SNHLY and CDR2 is FYNNEI. The V end was cut by 7 bases, the J end by 0 bases, with 10 bases between. CDR3 size: 14 residues. CDR3 in amino acids: CASNFVSSYNEQFF. In DNA, the CDR3 is TGTGCCAGCAACTTCGTAAGCTCCTACAATGAGCAGTTCTTC.

V gene TRBV5-4 combines with J gene TRBJ2-5; 7 nucleotides match TRBD2. Germline CDR1 reads SGHNT; CDR2 reads YYREEE (reference sequence). The CDR3 has 15 amino acids. V gave up 5 bases and J gave up 4 bases; unmatched junction bases: 11. The CDR3 DNA reads TGTGCCAGCAGGGCCGGTGGGGGGGGGACAGAGACCCAGTACTTC. Translating it yields CASRAGGGGTETQYF.

The chain carries TRBV6-5 and TRBJ2-7, with TRBD1 as a possible D gene (6 bases). The CDR3 totals 14 residues. Trimming stripped 8 bases from V and 1 base from J, with 15 bases between. CDR1 is MNHEY, CDR2 SVGAGI, per germline. The CDR3 nucleotides are TGTGCCAGCTATAAACCCGGACAGTCCTACGAGCAGTACTTC. It encodes CASYKPGQSYEQYF.

This rearrangement joins TRBV7-9 to TRBJ1-1; D call uncertain. V was clipped by 5 bases and J by 1 base, with 20 bases between them. The CDR3 loop spans 17 amino acids. CDR1 is SEHNR, CDR2 FQNEAQ, per germline (reference sequence). The CDR3 DNA reads as TGTGCCAGCAGCCCTTCGGATCCGGTGGGCCGGAACACTGAAGCTTTCTTT. Protein: CASSPSDPVGRNTEAFF.

The V gene is TRBV5-1, the J gene TRBJ1-1; D call uncertain. This CDR3 spans 14 amino acids. Deletions cut 3 bases from V and 1 base from J, with 10 bases between. CDR1 and CDR2 (germline): SGHRS, YFSETQ. Here the CDR3 reads CASSSSNPNTEAFF. Here the CDR3 DNA reads TGCGCCAGCAGCTCGAGTAACCCGAACACTGAAGCTTTCTTT.

This clone was observed a single time. The V gene is TRBV9, the J gene TRBJ2-1, with 7 bases matching TRBD2. CDR3 length: 16 amino acids. The germline V gene has CDR1 SGDLS and CDR2 YYNGEE. The V and J ends lost 2 bases and 2 bases, in that order; junction bases with no gene match: 7. Written as DNA, the CDR3 is TGTGCCAGCAGCGTCCTCTTTACTAGCGCCTACAATGAGCAGTTCTTC. It codes for CASSVLFTSAYNEQFF.

This chain uses TRBV9 with TRBJ2-1; 9 bases are a match to TRBD2. This CDR3 is built from 17 residues. CDR1 SGDLS and CDR2 YYNGEE come from the germline V gene. J lost 6 bases, V lost 0 bases, and 10 bases had no gene match. The CDR3 is CASSVGGAGGPFNEQFF. In DNA form, the CDR3 reads TGTGCCAGCAGCGTAGGAGGGGCGGGGGGGCCCTTCAATGAGCAGTTCTTC.